This T cell receptor (beta chain) derives from a study of post-analysis software for immune sequencing data. Findings of the study overall: F measure clustering grouped samples strongly by preparation batch. Elevated frequency relative to controls characterized several TRBV segments in patients, TRBV5-6, TRBV5-1 and TRBV20-1 among them.

Of note for this clonotype: Its antigen is as yet unknown.

The library was made from cDNA and included unique molecular identifiers. TCRdb re-called the PCR reads through MiXCR, storing one row per CDR3 protein. Of around 400,000 distinct CDR3 sequences listed, 39% are singletons. CDR3 length: 12 amino acids. Germline assignment: CDR1 ENHRY and CDR2 SYGVKD. Trimming left V 4 bases short and J 7 bases short, with 9 bases between. This sequence joins TRBV10-3 and TRBJ2-3; possibly TRBD1 or TRBD2 for D (5 bases each). This sequence originates from a girl aged 2 to 9 with multiple sclerosis. Specimen: blood. The CDR3 region is CAISGEGNTQYF. CDR3 coding DNA: TGTGCCATCAGTGGAGAGGGGAATACGCAGTATTTT.